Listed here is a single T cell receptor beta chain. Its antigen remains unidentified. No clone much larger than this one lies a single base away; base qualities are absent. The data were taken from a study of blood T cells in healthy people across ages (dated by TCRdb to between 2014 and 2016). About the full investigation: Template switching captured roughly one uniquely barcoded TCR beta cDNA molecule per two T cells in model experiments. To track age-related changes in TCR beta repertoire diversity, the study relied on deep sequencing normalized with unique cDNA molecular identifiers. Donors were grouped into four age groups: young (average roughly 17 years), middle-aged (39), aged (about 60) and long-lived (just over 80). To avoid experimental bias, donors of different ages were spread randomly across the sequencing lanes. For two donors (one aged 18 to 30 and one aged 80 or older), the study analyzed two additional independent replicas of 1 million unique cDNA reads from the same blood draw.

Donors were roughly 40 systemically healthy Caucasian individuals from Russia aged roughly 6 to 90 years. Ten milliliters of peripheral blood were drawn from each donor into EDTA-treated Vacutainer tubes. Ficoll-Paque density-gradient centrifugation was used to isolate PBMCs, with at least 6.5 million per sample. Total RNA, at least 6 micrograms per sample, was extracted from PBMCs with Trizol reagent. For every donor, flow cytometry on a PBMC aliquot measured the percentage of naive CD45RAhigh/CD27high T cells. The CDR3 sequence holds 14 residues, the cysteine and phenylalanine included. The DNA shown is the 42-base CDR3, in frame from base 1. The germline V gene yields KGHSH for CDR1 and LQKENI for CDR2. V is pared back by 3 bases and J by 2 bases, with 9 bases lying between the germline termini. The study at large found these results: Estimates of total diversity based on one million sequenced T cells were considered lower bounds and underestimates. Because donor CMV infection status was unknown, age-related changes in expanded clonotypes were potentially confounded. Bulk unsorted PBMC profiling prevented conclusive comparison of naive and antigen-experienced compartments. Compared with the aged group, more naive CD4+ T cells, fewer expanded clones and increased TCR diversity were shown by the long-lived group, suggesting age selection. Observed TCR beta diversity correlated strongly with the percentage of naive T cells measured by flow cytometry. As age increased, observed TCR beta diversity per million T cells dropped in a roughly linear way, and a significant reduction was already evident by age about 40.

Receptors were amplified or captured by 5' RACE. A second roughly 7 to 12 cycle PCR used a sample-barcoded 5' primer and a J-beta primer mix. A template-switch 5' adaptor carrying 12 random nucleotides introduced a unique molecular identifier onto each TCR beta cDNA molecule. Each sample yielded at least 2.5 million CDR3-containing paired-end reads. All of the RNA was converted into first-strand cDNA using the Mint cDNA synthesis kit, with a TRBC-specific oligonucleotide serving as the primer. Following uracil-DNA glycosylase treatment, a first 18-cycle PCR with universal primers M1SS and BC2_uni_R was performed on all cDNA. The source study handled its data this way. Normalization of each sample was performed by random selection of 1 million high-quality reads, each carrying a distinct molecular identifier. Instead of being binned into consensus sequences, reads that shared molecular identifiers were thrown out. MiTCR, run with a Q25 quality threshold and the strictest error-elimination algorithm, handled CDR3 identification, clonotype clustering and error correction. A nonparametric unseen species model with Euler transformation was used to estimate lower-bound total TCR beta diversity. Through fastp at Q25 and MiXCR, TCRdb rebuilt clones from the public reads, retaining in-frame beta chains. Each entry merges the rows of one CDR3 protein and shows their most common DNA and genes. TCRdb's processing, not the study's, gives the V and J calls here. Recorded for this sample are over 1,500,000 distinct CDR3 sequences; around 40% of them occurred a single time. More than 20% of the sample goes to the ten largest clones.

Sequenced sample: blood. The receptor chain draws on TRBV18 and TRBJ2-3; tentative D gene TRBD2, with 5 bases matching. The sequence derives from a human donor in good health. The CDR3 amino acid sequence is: CASSPSGLTDTQYF. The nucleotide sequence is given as TGTGCCAGCTCACCCAGCGGCCTCACAGATACGCAGTATTTT. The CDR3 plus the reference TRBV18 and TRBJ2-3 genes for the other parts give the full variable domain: NAGVMQNPRHLVRRRGQEARLRCSPMKGHSHVYWYRQLPEEGLKFMVYLQKENIIDESGMPKERFSAEFPKEGPSILRIQQVVRGDSAAYFCASSPSGLTDTQYFGPGTRLTVL.